A selection of T cell receptor beta chains follows, all from one sample in a study of blood T cell repertoires in COVID-19. Method: immunoSEQ multiplex PCR; TCRdb's copy keeps in-frame clones and lacks some. This sample has about 320,000 clones, with approximately 88% found just once. The sample taken for sequencing was peripheral blood. The receptors derive from a young man who had recovered from COVID-19. Each CDR3 is given with its conserved first and last residue. The order of the fields is clone size, V gene, J gene, D gene, CDR3 DNA, CDR3 protein. D genes are given only for firm matches. A row's size may be missing; if present it is once, few, many or a size class.

clone size: -; V gene: TRBV7-9; J gene: TRBJ2-1; D gene: -; CDR3 DNA: TGTGCCAGCAGCTTAGAAGGGGGTTGGAACAATGAGCAGTTCTTC; CDR3 protein: CASSLEGGWNNEQFF
clone size: -; V gene: TRBV18; J gene: TRBJ2-5; D gene: -; CDR3 DNA: TGTGCCAGCTCAGACATTACGAGTGAAGAGACCCAGTACTTC; CDR3 protein: CASSDITSEETQYF
clone size: -; V gene: TRBV19; J gene: TRBJ2-1; D gene: TRBD1; CDR3 DNA: TGTGCCAGTAGTCCAGCCAGGGGGCTACCCAATGAGCAGTTCTTC; CDR3 protein: CASSPARGLPNEQFF
clone size: -; V gene: TRBV6-5; J gene: TRBJ1-5; D gene: TRBD1; CDR3 DNA: TGTGCCAGCAGTTACGGGGACAGGGATAGCAATCAGCCCCAGCATTTT; CDR3 protein: CASSYGDRDSNQPQHF
clone size: -; V gene: TRBV5-1; J gene: TRBJ2-7; D gene: TRBD2; CDR3 DNA: TGCGCCAGCAGCCCGGGGAGGGGAGAGCAGTACTTC; CDR3 protein: CASSPGRGEQYF
clone size: -; V gene: TRBV7-9; J gene: TRBJ1-4; D gene: -; CDR3 DNA: TGTGCCAGCAGCATACCAGGGGCAACTAATGAAAAACTGTTTTTT; CDR3 protein: CASSIPGATNEKLFF
clone size: -; V gene: TRBV3-1/TRBV3-2; J gene: TRBJ2-1; D gene: -; CDR3 DNA: TGTGCCAGCAGCCGGGACGACAGGATCGTTTACAATGAGCAGTTCTTC; CDR3 protein: CASSRDDRIVYNEQFF
clone size: -; V gene: TRBV25-1; J gene: TRBJ1-2; D gene: TRBD1; CDR3 DNA: TGTGCCAGCAGTGTTTTCGGGACAGAGCACTATGGCTACACCTTC; CDR3 protein: CASSVFGTEHYGYTF
clone size: -; V gene: TRBV10-1; J gene: TRBJ2-6; D gene: -; CDR3 DNA: TGCGCCAGCAGCCCAGGGGATGCTGGGGCCAACGTCCTGACTTTC; CDR3 protein: CASSPGDAGANVLTF
clone size: -; V gene: TRBV24-1; J gene: TRBJ1-3; D gene: -; CDR3 DNA: TGTGCCACCAGTGGATGGGGCCGGTCCGGAAACACCATATATTTT; CDR3 protein: CATSGWGRSGNTIYF
clone size: -; V gene: TRBV4-1; J gene: TRBJ1-5; D gene: -; CDR3 DNA: TGCGCCAGCAGCCAAGATCTACGTCGCAATCAGCCCCAGCATTTT; CDR3 protein: CASSQDLRRNQPQHF
clone size: few; V gene: TRBV9; J gene: TRBJ2-2; D gene: -; CDR3 DNA: TGTGCCAGCAGCGGTCAATCCGGGGAGCTGTTTTTT; CDR3 protein: CASSGQSGELFF
clone size: -; V gene: TRBV19; J gene: TRBJ1-5; D gene: TRBD1; CDR3 DNA: TGTGCCAGTAGAGCCGGGACAGGGAAGGGCAATCAGCCCCAGCATTTT; CDR3 protein: CASRAGTGKGNQPQHF
clone size: -; V gene: TRBV7-3; J gene: TRBJ1-5; D gene: -; CDR3 DNA: TGTGCCAGCAGCTCCGATATAGATCAGCCCCAGCATTTT; CDR3 protein: CASSSDIDQPQHF
clone size: -; V gene: TRBV2; J gene: TRBJ2-7; D gene: TRBD1; CDR3 DNA: TGTGCCAGCACCGGACAGGGATTCCACGAGCAGTACTTC; CDR3 protein: CASTGQGFHEQYF
clone size: few; V gene: TRBV10-3; J gene: TRBJ2-7; D gene: TRBD2; CDR3 DNA: TGTGCCATCAGCGTAGCGGGATCCTACGAGCAGTACTTC; CDR3 protein: CAISVAGSYEQYF
clone size: -; V gene: TRBV18; J gene: TRBJ2-5; D gene: -; CDR3 DNA: TGTGCCAGCTCACCACCGGTTGGGTCGGGGGAGACCCAGTACTTC; CDR3 protein: CASSPPVGSGETQYF
clone size: -; V gene: TRBV6-5; J gene: TRBJ2-7; D gene: -; CDR3 DNA: TGTGCCAGCAGTTACGTCGCCAGCGGAAACTACGAGCAGTACTTC; CDR3 protein: CASSYVASGNYEQYF
clone size: -; V gene: TRBV2; J gene: TRBJ1-5; D gene: -; CDR3 DNA: TGTGCCAGCAGTGAGGAGGGAGCCCAGCCCCAGCATTTT; CDR3 protein: CASSEEGAQPQHF
clone size: -; V gene: TRBV14; J gene: TRBJ2-1; D gene: TRBD2; CDR3 DNA: TGTGCCAGCAGCCACGGGAGGTTAGATGAGCAGTTCTTC; CDR3 protein: CASSHGRLDEQFF
clone size: -; V gene: TRBV14; J gene: TRBJ2-7; D gene: -; CDR3 DNA: TGTGCCAGCAGCCGAGGGAGGTACGAGCAGTACTTC; CDR3 protein: CASSRGRYEQYF
clone size: -; V gene: TRBV2; J gene: TRBJ2-6; D gene: TRBD1; CDR3 DNA: TGTGCCAGCAGTGACGACAGGGTTGGGGCCAACGTCCTGACTTTC; CDR3 protein: CASSDDRVGANVLTF
clone size: -; V gene: TRBV7-7; J gene: TRBJ2-3; D gene: TRBD2; CDR3 DNA: TGTGCCAGCAGCAGTAGCGGGACTAGCACAGATACGCAGTATTTT; CDR3 protein: CASSSSGTSTDTQYF
clone size: -; V gene: TRBV28; J gene: TRBJ1-2; D gene: -; CDR3 DNA: TGTGCCAGCAGCATAATTCAGGGTGACTATGGCTACACCTTC; CDR3 protein: CASSIIQGDYGYTF
clone size: once; V gene: TRBV29-1; J gene: TRBJ2-1; D gene: TRBD2; CDR3 DNA: TGCAGCGCTCGGGCTAGCGGGGACTACAATGAGCAGTTCTTC; CDR3 protein: CSARASGDYNEQFF
clone size: -; V gene: TRBV5-4; J gene: TRBJ2-2; D gene: -; CDR3 DNA: TGTGCCAGCAGCTGGGGACTGAACACCGGGGAGCTGTTTTTT; CDR3 protein: CASSWGLNTGELFF
clone size: -; V gene: TRBV6-5; J gene: TRBJ2-7; D gene: -; CDR3 DNA: TGTGCCACCCTTGAACCCCCGGGCGAGCAGTACTTC; CDR3 protein: CATLEPPGEQYF
clone size: -; V gene: TRBV5-6; J gene: TRBJ1-2; D gene: -; CDR3 DNA: TGTGCCAGCAGCATGGCAGGGTTCCGCGGCTATGGCTACACCTTC; CDR3 protein: CASSMAGFRGYGYTF
clone size: -; V gene: TRBV6-5; J gene: TRBJ1-1; D gene: -; CDR3 DNA: TGTGCCAGCAGTTTTAGTGTTTCGGGGAGGAACACTGAAGCTTTCTTT; CDR3 protein: CASSFSVSGRNTEAFF
clone size: -; V gene: TRBV29-1; J gene: TRBJ2-3; D gene: -; CDR3 DNA: TGCAGCGTTGAAAGGGAGGCCCCAGATACGCAGTATTTT; CDR3 protein: CSVEREAPDTQYF
clone size: -; V gene: TRBV5-1; J gene: TRBJ1-3; D gene: -; CDR3 DNA: TGCGCCAGCAGCTTACAGGGCTCTGGAAACACCATATATTTT; CDR3 protein: CASSLQGSGNTIYF
clone size: -; V gene: TRBV5-1; J gene: TRBJ2-5; D gene: -; CDR3 DNA: TGCGCCAGCAGCTTGCCATCTCCCCCCCGGGAGACCCAGTACTTC; CDR3 protein: CASSLPSPPRETQYF
clone size: -; V gene: TRBV21-1; J gene: TRBJ2-4; D gene: -; CDR3 DNA: TGTGCCAGCAGCCTGGGACAGAAACTAGCCAAAAACATTCAGTACTTC; CDR3 protein: CASSLGQKLAKNIQYF
clone size: -; V gene: TRBV20-1; J gene: TRBJ2-3; D gene: TRBD1; CDR3 DNA: TGCAGTGCTAAGGACAGGGTGGCGCAGTATTTT; CDR3 protein: CSAKDRVAQYF
clone size: -; V gene: TRBV7-9; J gene: TRBJ1-1; D gene: -; CDR3 DNA: TGTGCCAGCAGCCAACGGGTGAACACTGAAGCTTTCTTT; CDR3 protein: CASSQRVNTEAFF
clone size: -; V gene: TRBV21-1; J gene: TRBJ1-1; D gene: -; CDR3 DNA: TGTGCCAGCAGCAAAGATCAGTGGGGAGGCACTGAAGCTTTCTTT; CDR3 protein: CASSKDQWGGTEAFF
clone size: -; V gene: TRBV6-5; J gene: TRBJ1-1; D gene: -; CDR3 DNA: TGTGCCAGCAGTCCAGTGGGAGGGCTGAACACTGAAGCTTTCTTT; CDR3 protein: CASSPVGGLNTEAFF
clone size: once; V gene: TRBV18; J gene: TRBJ1-1; D gene: TRBD1; CDR3 DNA: TGTGCCAGCTCACTTCGGGACAGGGGACGGATGAACACTGAAGCTTTCTTT; CDR3 protein: CASSLRDRGRMNTEAFF
clone size: -; V gene: TRBV4-2; J gene: TRBJ2-2; D gene: TRBD1; CDR3 DNA: TGTGCCAGCACCGTGACAGGGGGCTACACCGGGGAGCTGTTTTTT; CDR3 protein: CASTVTGGYTGELFF
clone size: -; V gene: TRBV11-2; J gene: TRBJ2-1; D gene: -; CDR3 DNA: TGTGCCAGCAGCTTAGATGTACGGGAGACAGTGAATGAGCAGTTCTTC; CDR3 protein: CASSLDVRETVNEQFF
clone size: few; V gene: TRBV2; J gene: TRBJ2-7; D gene: TRBD2; CDR3 DNA: TGTGCCAGCAGTTCGGGACTAGCGATCTACGAGCAGTACTTC; CDR3 protein: CASSSGLAIYEQYF
clone size: -; V gene: TRBV6-5; J gene: TRBJ1-5; D gene: -; CDR3 DNA: TGTGCCAGCAGCAACGGGGGGGCCGACAATCAGCCCCAGCATTTT; CDR3 protein: CASSNGGADNQPQHF
clone size: -; V gene: TRBV2; J gene: TRBJ2-3; D gene: -; CDR3 DNA: TGTGCCACAAAGGACTCCCTCAACACAGATACGCAGTATTTT; CDR3 protein: CATKDSLNTDTQYF
clone size: -; V gene: TRBV11-2; J gene: TRBJ2-5; D gene: -; CDR3 DNA: TGTGCCAGCAGCCTTCCGGACCAGGGGGAGACCCAGTACTTC; CDR3 protein: CASSLPDQGETQYF
clone size: -; V gene: TRBV18; J gene: TRBJ1-2; D gene: TRBD1; CDR3 DNA: TGTGCCAGCTCACCACTTTTGACAGGGGCCCTTACTAACTATGGCTACACCTTC; CDR3 protein: CASSPLLTGALTNYGYTF
clone size: few; V gene: TRBV4-3; J gene: TRBJ2-7; D gene: TRBD1; CDR3 DNA: TGCGCCAGCAGCCAAGTATGGGACAGCTCCTACGAGCAGTACTTC; CDR3 protein: CASSQVWDSSYEQYF
clone size: -; V gene: TRBV2; J gene: TRBJ1-1; D gene: -; CDR3 DNA: TGTGCCAGCAGTTACAGCTTGAACACTGAAGCTTTCTTT; CDR3 protein: CASSYSLNTEAFF
clone size: -; V gene: TRBV6-5; J gene: TRBJ2-5; D gene: -; CDR3 DNA: TGTGCCAGCAGTTACTCAGGGGGATTTTCAGAGACCCAGTACTTC; CDR3 protein: CASSYSGGFSETQYF
clone size: -; V gene: TRBV7-6; J gene: TRBJ2-5; D gene: TRBD2; CDR3 DNA: TGTGCCAGCAGCTTAGCAGGGGAGGGGACCCAGTACTTC; CDR3 protein: CASSLAGEGTQYF
clone size: -; V gene: TRBV6-5; J gene: TRBJ2-1; D gene: -; CDR3 DNA: TGTGCCAGCAGTTACTCGAATTGGAGAGGGGAGCAGTTCTTC; CDR3 protein: CASSYSNWRGEQFF
clone size: -; V gene: TRBV4-2; J gene: TRBJ2-2; D gene: TRBD2; CDR3 DNA: TGTGCCAGCAGCCCCCGAGGTAGCGGGGGGGCCGACACCGGGGAGCTGTTTTTT; CDR3 protein: CASSPRGSGGADTGELFF
clone size: -; V gene: TRBV2; J gene: TRBJ2-3; D gene: -; CDR3 DNA: TGTGCCAGCAATTTCCAGGGGATATCGACAGATACGCAGTATTTT; CDR3 protein: CASNFQGISTDTQYF
clone size: -; V gene: TRBV5-5; J gene: TRBJ2-3; D gene: TRBD1; CDR3 DNA: TGTGCCAGCAGCCCCCGACAGGGGGCAGATACGCAGTATTTT; CDR3 protein: CASSPRQGADTQYF
clone size: -; V gene: TRBV19; J gene: TRBJ1-2; D gene: -; CDR3 DNA: TGTGCCAGTACCTATTCCTCGCGGTATAACTATGGCTACACCTTC; CDR3 protein: CASTYSSRYNYGYTF